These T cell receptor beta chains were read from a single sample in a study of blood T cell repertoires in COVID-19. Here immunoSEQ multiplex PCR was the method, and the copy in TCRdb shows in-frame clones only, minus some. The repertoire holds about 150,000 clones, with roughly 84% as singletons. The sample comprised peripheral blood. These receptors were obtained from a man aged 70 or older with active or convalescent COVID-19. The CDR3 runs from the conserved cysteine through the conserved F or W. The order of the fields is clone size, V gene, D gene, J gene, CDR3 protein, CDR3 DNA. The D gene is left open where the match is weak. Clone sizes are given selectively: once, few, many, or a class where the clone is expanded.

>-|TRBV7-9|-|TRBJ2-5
CASATPRGTETQYF
TGTGCCAGCGCCACCCCCAGGGGAACGGAGACCCAGTACTTC
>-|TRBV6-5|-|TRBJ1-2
CASSYDSNYGYTF
TGTGCCAGCAGTTACGACAGTAACTATGGCTACACCTTC
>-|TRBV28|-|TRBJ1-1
CASRSDRPGAEAFF
TGTGCCAGCCGTTCGGACAGACCTGGCGCTGAAGCTTTCTTT
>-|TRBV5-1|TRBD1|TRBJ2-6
CASSPGQGAAGANVLTF
TGCGCCAGCAGCCCCGGACAGGGGGCGGCTGGGGCCAACGTCCTGACTTTC
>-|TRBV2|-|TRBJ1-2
CASSPREIYGYTF
TGTGCCAGCAGCCCCAGGGAAATCTATGGCTACACCTTC
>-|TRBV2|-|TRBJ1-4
CASSSTVPNEKLFF
TGTGCCAGCAGCTCGACAGTGCCAAATGAAAAACTGTTTTTT
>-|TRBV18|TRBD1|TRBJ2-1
CASSRRTGFNEQFF
TGTGCCAGCTCACGGCGGACAGGGTTCAATGAGCAGTTCTTC
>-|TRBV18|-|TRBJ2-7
CASSSAGSSEQYF
TGTGCCAGCTCATCGGCAGGCTCCTCCGAGCAGTACTTC
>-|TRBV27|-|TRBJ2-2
CASTGGNTGELFF
TGTGCCAGCACCGGGGGGAACACCGGGGAGCTGTTTTTT
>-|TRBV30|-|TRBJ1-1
CAYQGGTEAFF
TGTGCCTACCAGGGTGGAACTGAAGCTTTCTTT
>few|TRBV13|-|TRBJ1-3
CASSPGGWGAGNTIYF
TGTGCCAGCAGCCCTGGGGGCTGGGGAGCTGGAAACACCATATATTTT
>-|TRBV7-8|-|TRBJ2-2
CASSLQGLNTGELFF
TGTGCCAGCAGCCTGCAGGGCCTGAACACCGGGGAGCTGTTTTTT
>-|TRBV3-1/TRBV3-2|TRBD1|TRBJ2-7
CASSQGTGGLDEQYF
TGTGCCAGCAGCCAAGGGACAGGGGGGTTGGACGAGCAGTACTTC
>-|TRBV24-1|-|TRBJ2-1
CATNDQGVEQFF
TGTGCCACTAACGACCAGGGCGTTGAGCAGTTCTTC
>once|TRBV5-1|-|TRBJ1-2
CASSSSGRAVGYTF
TGCGCCAGCAGCTCGTCGGGAAGGGCGGTGGGCTACACCTTC
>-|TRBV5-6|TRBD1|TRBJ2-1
CASSWGTGQGGTYNEQFF
TGTGCCAGCAGCTGGGGAACAGGACAGGGAGGAACCTACAATGAGCAGTTCTTC
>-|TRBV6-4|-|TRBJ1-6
CASSQLSSYNSPLHF
TGTGCCAGCAGCCAACTGAGCTCCTATAATTCACCCCTCCACTTT
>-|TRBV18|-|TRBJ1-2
CASSPPARGRGYTF
TGTGCCAGCTCACCACCGGCCCGGGGGAGAGGCTACACCTTC
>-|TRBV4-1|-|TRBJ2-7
CASSQGQGPSYEQYF
TGCGCCAGCAGCCAAGGGCAGGGGCCATCCTACGAGCAGTACTTC
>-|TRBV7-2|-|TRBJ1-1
CASSLTYGGTEAFF
TGTGCCAGCAGCCTAACGTACGGGGGGACTGAAGCTTTCTTT
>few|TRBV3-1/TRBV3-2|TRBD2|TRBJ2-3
CASSPSGGLDTQYF
TGTGCCAGCAGCCCGAGCGGGGGGTTGGATACGCAGTATTTT
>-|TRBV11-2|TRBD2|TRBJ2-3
CASSLRRGGPSTDTQYF
TGTGCCAGCAGCTTAAGGCGGGGGGGCCCTAGCACAGATACGCAGTATTTT
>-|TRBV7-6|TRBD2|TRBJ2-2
CASSPWTSGRDTGELFF
TGTGCCAGCAGCCCATGGACTAGCGGGAGAGATACCGGGGAGCTGTTTTTT
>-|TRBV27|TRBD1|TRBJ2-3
CASSTGTGKSQSDTQYF
TGTGCCAGCAGTACAGGGACAGGGAAAAGTCAGTCAGATACGCAGTATTTT
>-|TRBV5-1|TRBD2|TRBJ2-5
CASSLAPLADGETQYF
TGCGCCAGCAGCTTGGCTCCTCTAGCGGATGGGGAGACCCAGTACTTC
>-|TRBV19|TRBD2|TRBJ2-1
CASRARLAGVEDNEQFF
TGTGCCAGTAGGGCCCGACTAGCGGGAGTGGAAGACAATGAGCAGTTCTTC
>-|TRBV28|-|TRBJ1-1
CASSLRVEAEAFF
TGTGCCAGCAGTTTGAGGGTAGAAGCTGAAGCTTTCTTT
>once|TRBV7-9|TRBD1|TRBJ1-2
CASSSGQEYYGYTF
TGTGCCAGCAGCTCCGGACAGGAGTACTATGGCTACACCTTC